These 29 T cell receptor beta chains were all obtained from the same sample, sequenced in a study of cytomegalovirus exposure and HLA in healthy donors. The data were produced by immunoSEQ multiplex PCR, yet TCRdb's version contains in-frame clones alone and is incomplete. The sample lists about 56,000 clones; approximately 94% were seen once. Specimen: PBMCs. Receptors originate from a man in his late teens or twenties in good health and CMV-seronegative.

This rearrangement joins TRBV18 to TRBJ2-7; D is uncertain. V was pared by 3 bases and J by 1 base, with 7 bases between. The CDR3 runs 13 residues. CDR1 and CDR2 from the germline V gene are KGHSH and LQKENI. CDR3 residues: CASSPPQSYEQYF. The CDR3 DNA reads TGTGCCAGCTCACCTCCACAGTCCTACGAGCAGTACTTC.

The V and J genes are TRBV27 and TRBJ2-7; 8 bases fit TRBD2. CDR1 and CDR2 (germline): MNHEY, SMNVEV (reference sequence). This CDR3 contains 17 residues. Trimming took 5 bases from V and 0 from J; bases not matched to a gene: 12. The CDR3, as DNA: TGTGCCAGCAGTCCATCCGTTAGCGGGGATATCTCCTACGAGCAGTACTTC. It codes for CASSPSVSGDISYEQYF.

This clone was counted a single time. The chain joins TRBV25-1 to TRBJ2-1; 8 nucleotides match TRBD2. Germline assignment: CDR1 MGHDK and CDR2 SYGVNS. V lost 2 bases, J lost 3 bases, and 3 bases stayed unmatched. This CDR3 spans 15 amino acids. The CDR3 DNA reads TGTGCCAGCAGTGAACTAGCGGGCGTCTACAATGAGCAGTTCTTC. Its protein is CASSELAGVYNEQFF.

This sequence joins TRBV20-1 and TRBJ2-5; D remains unclear. Trimming removed 6 bases from V and 5 bases from J, with 10 bases in between. CDR1 and CDR2 (germline): DFQATT, SNEGSKA (reference sequence). The CDR3 runs 11 residues. Here the CDR3 reads CSAEAGETQYF. The CDR3 DNA follows: TGCAGTGCCGAGGCCGGCGAGACCCAGTACTTC.

The CDR3 sequence is CASSLVRHSNQPQHF. The CDR3 nucleotides read TGTGCCAGCAGCTTAGTGAGACATAGCAATCAGCCCCAGCATTTT. The genes are TRBV7-2 and TRBJ1-5; D is undetermined. The V gene's germline CDR1 is SGHTA and CDR2 FQGNSA. Trimming removed 1 base from V and 0 bases from J, with 7 bases in between. The CDR3 is 15 amino acids.

The V and J genes are TRBV7-2 and TRBJ2-3, with 8 bases lining up with TRBD2. The CDR3 consists of 15 residues. V was pared by 3 bases and J by 4 bases, with 6 bases of the junction left unmatched. Germline V CDR1 and CDR2: SGHTA, FQGNSA. The CDR3 loop is CASSFSGSRADTQYF. The CDR3 coding sequence is TGTGCCAGCAGCTTCAGCGGGAGTCGGGCAGATACGCAGTATTTT.

This rearrangement joins TRBV7-8 to TRBJ2-3; 9 bases align to TRBD2. This CDR3 has 17 residues. Germline V gene sequence: CDR1 SGHVS, CDR2 FQNEAQ. J lost 7 bases, V lost 5 bases, and 16 bases had no gene match. Here the CDR3 reads CASSPGGYSGGGNTQYF. The CDR3 DNA follows: TGTGCCAGCAGCCCAGGGGGGTATAGCGGGGGAGGGAATACGCAGTATTTT. Combining the CDR3 with reference TRBV7-8 and TRBJ2-3 gives the whole variable domain GAGVSQSPRYKVAKRGQDVALRCDPISGHVSLFWYQQALGQGPEFLTYFQNEAQLDKSGLPSDRFFAERPEGSVSTLKIQRTQQEDSAVYLCASSPGGYSGGGNTQYFGPGTRLTVL.

The chain links TRBV4-1 to TRBJ2-3; 9 bases are a match to TRBD1. The V and J ends lost 4 bases and 7 bases, in that order; junction bases with no gene match: 9. This CDR3 spans 15 amino acids. CDR1 is MGHRA, CDR2 YSYEKL, per germline. The CDR3 bases are TGCGCCAGCAGCCCACCGGGACAGGGCCAACATACGCAGTATTTT. Translating it yields CASSPPGQGQHTQYF.

The rearrangement uses TRBV6-1 and TRBJ1-4; D may be TRBD1 (5 bases). Germline V lookup: CDR1 MNHNS, CDR2 SASEGT. The CDR3 runs to 14 residues. Deletions cut 8 bases from V and 3 bases from J, with 13 bases between. The CDR3, as DNA: TGTGCCAGCGGACCCGGGGGGGCTAATGAAAAACTGTTTTTT. It is translated as CASGPGGANEKLFF.

This chain joins TRBV2 and TRBJ1-2; D may be TRBD1 (5 bases). V lost 4 bases and J 8 bases, leaving 11 bases between the germline ends. CDR1 and CDR2 (germline): SNHLY, FYNNEI. CDR3 size: 12 residues. CDR3 DNA sequence: TGTGCCAGCAGTGTCAGGGTGGAAGGCTACACCTTC. Its protein is CASSVRVEGYTF. The whole variable domain, filled in from reference TRBV2 and TRBJ1-2, reads EPEVTQTPSHQVTQMGQEVILRCVPISNHLYFYWYRQILGQKVEFLVSFYNNEISEKSEIFDDQFSVERPDGSNFTLKIRSTKLEDSAMYFCASSVRVEGYTFGSGTRLTVV.

The J gene is TRBJ2-5, the V gene TRBV27; 7 bases are shared with TRBD2. Germline CDR1 MNHEY, CDR2 SMNVEV (reference sequence). CDR3 length equals 14 residues. The V gene end was trimmed by 3 bases and the J gene end by 5 bases; junction bases not matched to a gene: 6. CDR3 amino acids: CASSFGGGGETQYF. The CDR3 nucleotides read TGTGCCAGCAGTTTTGGCGGGGGAGGGGAGACCCAGTACTTC.

The genes are TRBV9 and TRBJ1-3, with 7 bases fitting TRBD1. Unmatched junction bases numbered 5, after V lost 0 bases and J lost 2 bases. Germline assignment: CDR1 SGDLS and CDR2 YYNGEE. This CDR3 is built from 16 residues. The CDR3 DNA reads TGTGCCAGCAGCGTAGCTGCAGGGGGTGCTGGAAACACCATATATTTT. Encoded protein: CASSVAAGGAGNTIYF.

J is TRBJ2-1 and V is TRBV7-8; TRBD2 matches at 9 bases. The length of the CDR3 is 16 residues. With 4 bases clipped from V and 8 bases from J, the junction kept 12 bases outside the gene matches. CDR1 and CDR2 (germline): SGHVS, FQNEAQ. For the CDR3, the DNA is TGTGCCAGCAGCTCCTCCGGGACTAGCACTTCGTATGAGCAGTTCTTC. This translates into CASSSSGTSTSYEQFF.

This chain joins TRBV6-5 and TRBJ2-2; 7 bases fit TRBD2. Germline V gene data show CDR1 as MNHEY and CDR2 as SVGAGI. Trimming removed 0 bases from V and 7 bases from J; junction bases left unmatched: 2. The CDR3 contains 14 residues. The CDR3 loop is CASSYSLANGELFF. CDR3 in DNA: TGTGCCAGCAGTTACTCACTAGCGAACGGGGAGCTGTTTTTT.

A few counts support this clone. The chain carries TRBV7-9 and TRBJ1-1; D is undetermined. Germline V CDR1 and CDR2: SEHNR, FQNEAQ (reference sequence). The CDR3 length is 12 residues. Trimming left V 5 bases short and J 0 bases short, with 4 bases between. The CDR3: CASSTLNTEAFF. The CDR3 nucleotides read TGTGCCAGCAGCACACTGAACACTGAAGCTTTCTTT.

The rearrangement links TRBV28 to TRBJ2-6; TRBD2 might be the D (6 bases). Trimming removed 3 bases at V and 0 bases at J, with 12 bases between. The CDR3 is 17 amino acids. The germline CDR1 and CDR2 sequences are MDHEN and SYDVKM. CDR3 sequence reads: CASSFSPGSSGANVLTF. DNA for the CDR3: TGTGCCAGCAGTTTTAGTCCCGGGAGCTCTGGGGCCAACGTCCTGACTTTC.

The CDR3: CASSVAASGSYEQYF. The CDR3 region has the DNA TGTGCCAGCAGCGTAGCGGCTAGCGGCTCCTACGAGCAGTACTTC. The chain joins TRBV9 to TRBJ2-7; 7 bases agree with TRBD2. J gave up 0 bases and V 0 bases, and 3 bases lay outside the gene matches. Germline V gives CDR1 SGDLS, CDR2 YYNGEE. This CDR3 is 15 amino acids long. Supplemented by reference TRBV9 and TRBJ2-7, the full variable domain reads DSGVTQTPKHLITATGQRVTLRCSPRSGDLSVYWYQQSLDQGLQFLIQYYNGEERAKGNILERFSAQQFPDLHSELNLSSLELGDSALYFCASSVAASGSYEQYFGPGTRLTVT.

The count of this clone is one. This chain connects TRBV5-8 to TRBJ1-3; 7 bases are a match to TRBD1. V was pared by 4 bases and J by 1 base, with 11 bases of the junction left unmatched. This CDR3 region has 17 residues. Germline V gene data show CDR1 as SGHTS and CDR2 as YDEGEE. The CDR3 DNA is TGTGCCAGCAGCCCATGGCAGGGGGTTCCTTCTGGAAACACCATATATTTT. Protein sequence: CASSPWQGVPSGNTIYF.

The chain is built from TRBV5-4 and TRBJ1-1; D remains ambiguous. V gave up 1 base and J gave up 6 bases, with 16 bases separating them. Germline CDR1 is SGHNT and CDR2 is YYREEE (reference sequence). This CDR3 region has 15 residues. CDR3 residues: CASSLPGAIEPEAFF. CDR3 nucleotide sequence: TGTGCCAGCAGCTTGCCGGGTGCCATTGAACCTGAAGCTTTCTTT.

The chain uses TRBV7-2 and TRBJ2-7; a weak D match, TRBD2 (5 bases). This CDR3 comprises 15 residues. Germline CDR1 and CDR2: SGHTA and FQGNSA. V gave up 1 base and J gave up 3 bases, with 13 bases separating them. CDR3 nucleotide sequence: TGTGCCAGCAGCTTAGTCGGGGTCGCTTACTACGAGCAGTACTTC. Translating it yields CASSLVGVAYYEQYF.

This CDR3 reads CASSLTGNEQFF. The CDR3 region has the DNA TGTGCCAGCAGTTTAACAGGCAATGAGCAGTTCTTC. The chain carries TRBV28 and TRBJ2-1, with D possibly TRBD1 on 5 matching bases. This CDR3 contains 12 residues. Trimming cost V 2 bases and J 6 bases, with 5 bases left between them. The germline CDR1 and CDR2 sequences are MDHEN and SYDVKM.

The genes are TRBV15 and TRBJ2-5; TRBD2 might be the D (6 bases). Trimming left V 4 bases short and J 7 bases short, with 22 bases between. This CDR3 region has 16 residues. Germline-derived CDR1 and CDR2 are LNHNV and YYDKDF (reference sequence). The chain's CDR3 is CATSTRRLVYRGTQYF. In nucleotides, the CDR3 is TGTGCCACCAGCACGCGCAGACTAGTTTACCGAGGGACCCAGTACTTC.

This clone appeared once. The rearrangement links TRBV28 to TRBJ2-7; TRBD2 might be the D (5 bases). CDR3 size: 17 residues. Trimming left V 3 bases short and J 0 bases short, with 18 bases between. Per the germline V gene, CDR1 is MDHEN and CDR2 is SYDVKM. CDR3 DNA sequence: TGTGCCAGCAGTTTCCCTGGCATCCTTCGGGACTCCTACGAGCAGTACTTC. Translation: CASSFPGILRDSYEQYF.

The rearrangement uses TRBV19 and TRBJ2-4; the match to TRBD1 covers 8 bases. The junction had 6 bases not matched to a gene; V was cut back by 6 bases and J by 5 bases. CDR3 length: 14 residues. Germline V gives CDR1 LNHDA, CDR2 SQIVND (reference sequence). The CDR3 DNA reads as TGTGCCAGTAGGAGGACAGGGCTCGAAAACATTCAGTACTTC. Protein product: CASRRTGLENIQYF.

This chain joins TRBV11-3 and TRBJ2-1; TRBD2 matches at 11 bases. The length of the CDR3 is 15 residues. Germline CDR1 SGHNT, CDR2 YENEEA. The V and J ends lost 5 bases and 8 bases, in that order; junction bases with no gene match: 8. The CDR3 bases are TGTGCCAGCAGCCTAACTAGCGGGAGAACGGATGAGCAGTTCTTC. This gives the protein CASSLTSGRTDEQFF.

The chain's CDR3 is CASSLGRTGVYGYTF. The CDR3 DNA follows: TGTGCCAGCAGCTTGGGACGAACAGGCGTCTATGGCTACACCTTC. The chain carries TRBV5-6 and TRBJ1-2; D might be TRBD1 (5 bases). The CDR3 loop spans 15 amino acids. From germline, CDR1 is SGHDT and CDR2 YYEEEE. The V gene lost 0 bases and the J gene lost 4 bases, with 13 bases spanning the gap.

The chain employs TRBV28 and TRBJ2-3; TRBD1 matches at 7 bases. CDR3 length: 16 residues. The germline V gene encodes CDR1 MDHEN and CDR2 SYDVKM. V dropped 5 bases and J dropped 0; count of bases not matched to a gene: 8. The CDR3 here is CASSHRQGKSTDTQYF. In nucleotides, the CDR3 is TGTGCCAGCAGTCACAGACAGGGAAAAAGCACAGATACGCAGTATTTT. Combining the CDR3 with reference TRBV28 and TRBJ2-3 gives the whole variable domain DVKVTQSSRYLVKRTGEKVFLECVQDMDHENMFWYRQDPGLGLRLIYFSYDVKMKEKGDIPEGYSVSREKKERFSLILESASTNQTSMYLCASSHRQGKSTDTQYFGPGTRLTVL.

This chain uses TRBV28 with TRBJ1-4; TRBD1 is a possible D gene (6 bases). This CDR3 is 12 amino acids long. Germline CDR1 reads MDHEN; CDR2 reads SYDVKM. V was trimmed by 8 bases and J by 8 bases, leaving 12 bases between them. CDR3 protein: CASHQGIEKLFF. CDR3 bases: TGTGCCAGCCACCAGGGGATCGAAAAACTGTTTTTT.

The chain joins TRBV5-6 to TRBJ1-1, with D perhaps matching TRBD1 (6 bases). Per the germline V gene, CDR1 is SGHDT and CDR2 is YYEEEE. V gave up 2 bases and J gave up 1 base, with 12 bases separating them. The CDR3 extends over 15 amino acids. The CDR3 protein is CASSLTGTSNTEAFF. CDR3 DNA: TGTGCCAGCAGCTTAACCGGGACATCGAACACTGAAGCTTTCTTT.